The 8 T cell receptor beta chains presented below share a single source sample, sequenced in a study of OX40 agonist ivuxolimab in advanced cancers. Assay: immunoSEQ multiplex PCR; the TCRdb copy retains only in-frame clones and omits some. The table shows about 70,000 clones, with approximately 90% occurring only once. The sequencing used CD4+ or CD8+ T cells sorted from blood, collected in a trial of the OX40 agonist ivuxolimab. Source of these receptors: an adult with an advanced solid tumor such as melanoma, head and neck, liver or kidney cancer.

The chain couples TRBV12-5 to TRBJ2-7, with 7 nucleotides matching TRBD2. The CDR3 is 13 amino acids. The V gene end was trimmed by 1 base and the J gene end by 3 bases; junction bases not matched to a gene: 0. Germline V gives CDR1 LGHNT, CDR2 FRNRAP. CDR3 nucleotides: TGTGCTAGTGGTTTGGAGCGGGGCTACGAGCAGTACTTC. This translates into CASGLERGYEQYF.

The chain links TRBV5-1 to TRBJ2-1; 13 bases fit TRBD2. The CDR3 runs 15 residues. The trim removed 4 bases at V and 8 bases at J, leaving 6 bases unmatched. CDR1 is SGHRS, CDR2 YFSETQ, per germline. CDR3: CASSGTSGGAYEQFF. The CDR3 nucleotides read TGCGCCAGCAGCGGAACTAGCGGGGGGGCCTATGAGCAGTTCTTC.

On this clone itself: Other DNA sequences from this sample encode an identical CDR3 as well. J is TRBJ2-7 and V is TRBV4-3, with TRBD1 as a possible D gene (5 bases). Germline V CDR1 and CDR2: LGHNA, YSLEER. The CDR3 is made up of 14 amino acids. The V gene lost 0 bases and the J gene lost 3 bases, with 9 bases spanning the gap. The CDR3 sequence is CASSQDWQGYEQYF. In DNA form, the CDR3 reads TGCGCCAGCAGCCAAGATTGGCAGGGCTACGAGCAGTACTTC.

V usage is TRBV9 and J usage is TRBJ2-1; D unresolved. The CDR3 has 16 residues. The germline V and J ends were trimmed by 0 bases and 0 bases, with 10 bases remaining between them. Per the germline V gene, CDR1 is SGDLS and CDR2 is YYNGEE. CDR3 sequence: CASSVVGSGSYNEQFF. The CDR3 region has the DNA TGTGCCAGCAGCGTAGTGGGGTCAGGCTCCTACAATGAGCAGTTCTTC.

The chain links TRBV10-2 to TRBJ2-1; D is possibly TRBD2 (5 bases). V lost 8 bases and J 7 bases, leaving 9 bases between the germline ends. Germline lookup yields CDR1 WSHSY and CDR2 SAAADI. The CDR3 contains 11 residues. The CDR3 DNA sequence: TGCGCCAGCGAGAGGAGGAATGAGCAGTTCTTC. This gives the protein CASERRNEQFF.

This sequence joins TRBV9 and TRBJ2-1, with D unclear. Germline CDR1 reads SGDLS; CDR2 reads YYNGEE. This CDR3 is 13 amino acids long. The V end lost 0 bases, the J end lost 5 bases, and 6 bases lay between the germline ends. The CDR3 sequence is CASSVGSNNEQFF. The DNA for the CDR3 is TGTGCCAGCAGCGTAGGGTCAAACAATGAGCAGTTCTTC.

The genes are TRBV4-1 and TRBJ2-2, with a possible D match to TRBD2 (5 bases). Germline CDR1 reads MGHRA; CDR2 reads YSYEKL. This CDR3 spans 15 amino acids. The V end was cut by 0 bases, the J end by 9 bases, with 14 bases between. CDR3 coding DNA: TGCGCCAGCAGCCAAGAAGGACTGGAGCGGCGGGAGCTGTTTTTT. Residues: CASSQEGLERRELFF.

The chain uses TRBV6-1 and TRBJ2-7; D possibly corresponds to TRBD2 (5 bases). V gave up 3 bases and J gave up 1 base, with 10 bases separating them. The CDR3 runs to 14 residues. Germline V CDR1 and CDR2: MNHNS, SASEGT. CDR3 residues: CASSETSGSYEQYF. CDR3 nucleotide sequence: TGTGCCAGCAGTGAGACGTCGGGGTCCTACGAGCAGTACTTC.